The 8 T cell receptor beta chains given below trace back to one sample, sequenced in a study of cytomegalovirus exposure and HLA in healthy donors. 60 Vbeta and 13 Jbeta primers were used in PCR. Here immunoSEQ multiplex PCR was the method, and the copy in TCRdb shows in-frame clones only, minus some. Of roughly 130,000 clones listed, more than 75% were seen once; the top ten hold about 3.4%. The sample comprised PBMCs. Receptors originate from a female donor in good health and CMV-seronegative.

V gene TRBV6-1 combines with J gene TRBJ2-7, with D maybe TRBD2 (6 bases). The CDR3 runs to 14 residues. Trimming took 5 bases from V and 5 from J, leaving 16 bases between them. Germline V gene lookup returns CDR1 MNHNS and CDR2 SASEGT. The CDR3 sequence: CASSSGRRTNEQYF. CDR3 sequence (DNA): TGTGCCAGCAGTTCCGGGAGAAGGACCAACGAGCAGTACTTC.

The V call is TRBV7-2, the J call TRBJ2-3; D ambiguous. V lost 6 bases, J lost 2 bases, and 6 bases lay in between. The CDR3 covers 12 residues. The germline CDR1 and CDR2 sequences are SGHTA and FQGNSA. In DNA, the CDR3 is TGTGCCAGCAGACTCAACACAGATACGCAGTATTTT. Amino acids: CASRLNTDTQYF.

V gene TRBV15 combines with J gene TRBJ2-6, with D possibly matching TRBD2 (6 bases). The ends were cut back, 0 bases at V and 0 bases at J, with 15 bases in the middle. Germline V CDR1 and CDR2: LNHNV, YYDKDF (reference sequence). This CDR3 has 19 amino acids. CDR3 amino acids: CATSRDHGGESSGANVLTF. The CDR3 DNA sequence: TGTGCCACCAGCAGAGATCATGGCGGGGAGAGCTCTGGGGCCAACGTCCTGACTTTC.

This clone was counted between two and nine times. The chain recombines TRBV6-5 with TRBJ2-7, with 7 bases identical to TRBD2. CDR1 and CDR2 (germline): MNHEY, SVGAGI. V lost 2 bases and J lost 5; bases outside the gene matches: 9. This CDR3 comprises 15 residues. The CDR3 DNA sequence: TGTGCCAGCAGTTACCTCCGCAGGGAGGGCAACGAGCAGTACTTC. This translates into CASSYLRREGNEQYF.

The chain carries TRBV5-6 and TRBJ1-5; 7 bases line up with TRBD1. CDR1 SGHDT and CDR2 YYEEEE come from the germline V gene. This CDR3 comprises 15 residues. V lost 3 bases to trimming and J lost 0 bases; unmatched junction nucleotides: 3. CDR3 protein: CASSYGTVSNQPQHF. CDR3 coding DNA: TGTGCCAGCAGCTACGGGACAGTTAGCAATCAGCCCCAGCATTTT.

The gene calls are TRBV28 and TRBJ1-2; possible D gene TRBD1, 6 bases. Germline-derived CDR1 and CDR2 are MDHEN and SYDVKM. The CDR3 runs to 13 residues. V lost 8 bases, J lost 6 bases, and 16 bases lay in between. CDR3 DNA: TGTGCCAGCGGGGGGGGGCGATATCATGGCTACACCTTC. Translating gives CASGGGRYHGYTF.

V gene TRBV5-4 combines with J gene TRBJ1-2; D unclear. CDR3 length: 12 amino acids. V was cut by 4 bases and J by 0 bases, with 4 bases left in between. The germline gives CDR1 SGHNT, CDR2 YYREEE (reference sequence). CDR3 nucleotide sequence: TGTGCCAGCAGCGTAGCTAACTATGGCTACACCTTC. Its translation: CASSVANYGYTF.

CDR3 loop: CSVEGQVVTEAFF. For the CDR3, the DNA is TGCAGCGTTGAAGGGCAGGTCGTCACTGAAGCTTTCTTT. V gene TRBV29-1 combines with J gene TRBJ1-1, with unresolved D. V gave up 1 base and J gave up 4 bases, with 10 bases separating them. CDR1 and CDR2 from the germline V gene are SQVTM and ANQGSEA. This CDR3 spans 13 amino acids.